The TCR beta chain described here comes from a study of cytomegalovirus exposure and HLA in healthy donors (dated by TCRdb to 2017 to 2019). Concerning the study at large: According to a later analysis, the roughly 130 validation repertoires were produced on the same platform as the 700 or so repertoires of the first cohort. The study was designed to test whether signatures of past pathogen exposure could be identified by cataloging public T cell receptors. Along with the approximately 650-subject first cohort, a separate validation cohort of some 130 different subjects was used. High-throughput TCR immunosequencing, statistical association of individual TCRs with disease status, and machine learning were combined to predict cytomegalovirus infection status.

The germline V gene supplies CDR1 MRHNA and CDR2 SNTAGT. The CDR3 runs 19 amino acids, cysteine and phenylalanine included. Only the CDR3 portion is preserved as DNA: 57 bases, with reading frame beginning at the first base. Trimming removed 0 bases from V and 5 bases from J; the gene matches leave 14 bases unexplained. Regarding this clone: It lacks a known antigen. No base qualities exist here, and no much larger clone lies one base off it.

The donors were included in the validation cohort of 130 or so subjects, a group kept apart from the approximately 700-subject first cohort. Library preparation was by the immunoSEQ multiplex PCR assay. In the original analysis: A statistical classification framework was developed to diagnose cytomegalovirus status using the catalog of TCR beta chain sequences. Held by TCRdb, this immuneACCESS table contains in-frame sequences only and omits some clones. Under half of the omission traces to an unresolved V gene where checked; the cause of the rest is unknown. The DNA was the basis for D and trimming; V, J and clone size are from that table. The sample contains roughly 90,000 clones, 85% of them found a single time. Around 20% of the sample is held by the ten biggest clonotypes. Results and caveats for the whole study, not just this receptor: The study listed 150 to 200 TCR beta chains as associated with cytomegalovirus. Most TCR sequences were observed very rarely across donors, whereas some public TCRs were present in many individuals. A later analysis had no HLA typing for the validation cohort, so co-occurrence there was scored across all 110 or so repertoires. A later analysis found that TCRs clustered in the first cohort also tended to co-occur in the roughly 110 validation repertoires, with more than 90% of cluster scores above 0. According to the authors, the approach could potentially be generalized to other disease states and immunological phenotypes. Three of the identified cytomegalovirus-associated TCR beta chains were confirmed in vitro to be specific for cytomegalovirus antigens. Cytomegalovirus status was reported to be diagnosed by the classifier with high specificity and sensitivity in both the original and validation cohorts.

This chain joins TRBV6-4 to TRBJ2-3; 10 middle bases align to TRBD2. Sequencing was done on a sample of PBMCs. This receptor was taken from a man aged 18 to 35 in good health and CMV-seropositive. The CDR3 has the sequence CASSDSPGVIAGGKDTQYF. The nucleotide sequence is TGTGCCAGCAGTGACTCGCCTGGGGTGATAGCGGGAGGAAAAGATACGCAGTATTTT.